This TCR beta chain stems from a study of T cell repertoires in cytomegalovirus infection. Study observations and caveats: Adding up the frequency of public TCR beta families identified people who carried CMV plus the relevant HLA. HLA-C-restricted TCR beta clonotypes specific for CMV led the ex vivo response.

This clonotype was recorded at least ten times. Its target is not known. TCRdb ran MiXCR on the reads and lists one entry per CDR3 protein. The repertoire holds approximately 190,000 distinct CDR3 sequences, nearly 9.5% seen once, with about 4.6% in the top ten. Looked up from germline, CDR1 is SEHNR and CDR2 is FQNEAQ (reference sequence). The CDR3 spans 17 residues. After removal of 6 bases from V and 7 bases from J, the junction contained 16 bases not matched to a gene. The chain is built from TRBV7-9 and TRBJ1-1, with 11 nucleotides matching TRBD1. Sequencing was done on a sample of PBMCs. This sequence was found in a human donor in good health (CMV status not recorded). Some clones in this sample may be carry-over from other donors' samples. CDR3 sequence (DNA): TGTGCCAGCAGTCCGGACAGGGGGCGAGAGTTCGTTGGTGAAGCTTTCTTT. This codes for CASSPDRGREFVGEAFF.